This is a list of T cell receptor beta chains from one sample in a study of T cell responses to AZD1222 COVID-19 vaccine. Libraries were prepared by immunoSEQ multiplex PCR; TCRdb keeps only in-frame clonotypes and omits some of them. Of 130,000 or so clones in the sample, roughly 90% are singletons; the top ten hold approximately 1%. Material: peripheral blood, obtained on day 0 of AZD1222 vaccination. Receptors were obtained from an adult in good health. CDR3s include the opening cysteine and the closing phenylalanine or tryptophan. The order of the fields is clone size, V gene, J gene, D gene, CDR3 protein, CDR3 DNA. D genes are given only for firm matches. Rows may omit the clone size; those that give it use once, few, many or a size class.

size: .
V: TRBV29-1
J: TRBJ2-3
D: .
CDR3: CSVEARDKSGESDTQYF
DNA: TGCAGCGTTGAAGCCAGGGACAAGAGTGGAGAATCGGATACGCAGTATTTT

size: .
V: TRBV5-1
J: TRBJ1-1
D: TRBD1
CDR3: CASSLYGQGDTEAFF
DNA: TGCGCCAGCAGCTTGTACGGACAGGGTGACACTGAAGCTTTCTTT

size: .
V: TRBV10-3
J: TRBJ1-1
D: TRBD1
CDR3: CAISMTGGVGNTEAFF
DNA: TGTGCCATCAGTATGACAGGGGGCGTAGGGAACACTGAAGCTTTCTTT

size: .
V: TRBV7-8
J: TRBJ2-1
D: .
CDR3: CASSLVRPSWISYNEQFF
DNA: TGTGCCAGCAGCTTAGTGAGGCCCAGCTGGATATCCTACAATGAGCAGTTCTTC

size: .
V: TRBV19
J: TRBJ1-1
D: TRBD1
CDR3: CASSTRQGLTEAFF
DNA: TGTGCCAGTAGTACAAGACAGGGGCTCACTGAAGCTTTCTTT

size: once
V: TRBV30
J: TRBJ1-1
D: .
CDR3: CAWSRTNEAFF
DNA: TGTGCCTGGAGTCGGACTAATGAAGCTTTCTTT

size: .
V: TRBV9
J: TRBJ2-1
D: .
CDR3: CASSVLQLSSYNEQFF
DNA: TGTGCCAGCAGCGTTTTACAGCTAAGCTCCTACAATGAGCAGTTCTTC

size: .
V: TRBV6-5
J: TRBJ2-7
D: TRBD1
CDR3: CASKPGQGAHEQYF
DNA: TGTGCCAGCAAACCGGGACAGGGGGCCCACGAGCAGTACTTC

size: once
V: TRBV6-1
J: TRBJ2-1
D: .
CDR3: CASSEIYGEQFF
DNA: TGTGCCAGCAGTGAGATTTACGGGGAGCAGTTCTTC

size: .
V: TRBV18
J: TRBJ1-2
D: .
CDR3: CASSPSSTGEYGYTF
DNA: TGTGCCAGCTCACCATCCTCGACCGGGGAATATGGCTACACCTTC

size: .
V: TRBV27
J: TRBJ1-6
D: .
CDR3: CASKSSYNSPLHF
DNA: TGTGCCAGCAAAAGCTCCTATAATTCACCCCTCCACTTT

size: .
V: TRBV27
J: TRBJ2-5
D: TRBD1
CDR3: CASSSTRTGYETQYF
DNA: TGTGCCAGCAGCTCAACCCGGACAGGGTATGAGACCCAGTACTTC

size: once
V: TRBV5-1
J: TRBJ1-1
D: .
CDR3: CASSLWGNTEAFF
DNA: TGCGCCAGCAGCTTGTGGGGGAACACTGAAGCTTTCTTT

size: .
V: TRBV12-5
J: TRBJ2-1
D: TRBD2
CDR3: CASASGRSDNEQFF
DNA: TGTGCTAGTGCTAGCGGGAGGTCGGACAATGAGCAGTTCTTC

size: .
V: TRBV28
J: TRBJ1-4
D: TRBD1
CDR3: CASSLSTGTGFWIGEKLFF
DNA: TGTGCCAGCAGTCTTTCCACCGGGACAGGGTTTTGGATCGGTGAAAAACTGTTTTTT

size: .
V: TRBV28
J: TRBJ1-2
D: .
CDR3: CASSQQGGDGYTF
DNA: TGTGCCAGCAGCCAACAGGGAGGCGATGGCTACACCTTC

size: .
V: TRBV7-8
J: TRBJ1-1
D: .
CDR3: CASSLGPANTEAFF
DNA: TGTGCCAGCAGCTTAGGTCCGGCGAACACTGAAGCTTTCTTT

size: .
V: TRBV5-1
J: TRBJ2-5
D: .
CDR3: CASSPGTRGRETQYF
DNA: TGCGCCAGCAGCCCAGGGACAAGAGGGCGTGAGACCCAGTACTTC

size: .
V: TRBV7-8
J: TRBJ1-1
D: .
CDR3: CASSYRVGNTEAFF
DNA: TGTGCCAGCAGCTACAGGGTAGGGAACACTGAAGCTTTCTTT

size: .
V: TRBV5-1
J: TRBJ1-6
D: TRBD1
CDR3: CASRQLLTGGSHNSPLHF
DNA: TGCGCCAGCCGACAGCTATTAACAGGGGGGTCTCATAATTCACCCCTCCACTTT

size: once
V: TRBV5-6
J: TRBJ2-5
D: .
CDR3: CASSLWTVLETQYF
DNA: TGTGCCAGCAGCCTATGGACCGTTCTGGAGACCCAGTACTTC

size: .
V: TRBV6-1
J: TRBJ2-4
D: TRBD2
CDR3: CASSALIRLAGVGNIQYF
DNA: TGTGCCAGCAGTGCCCTGATTCGACTAGCGGGAGTTGGTAACATTCAGTACTTC

size: .
V: TRBV3-1/TRBV3-2
J: TRBJ2-6
D: .
CDR3: CASSIPRGAGANVLTF
DNA: TGTGCCAGCAGCATCCCCAGGGGAGCTGGGGCCAACGTCCTGACTTTC

size: .
V: TRBV7-8
J: TRBJ2-2
D: TRBD2
CDR3: CASSLGEREGRNGELFF
DNA: TGTGCCAGCAGCTTAGGGGAGCGGGAGGGCCGTAACGGGGAGCTGTTTTTT

size: .
V: TRBV3-1/TRBV3-2
J: TRBJ1-5
D: .
CDR3: CASSQVAGSGQPQHF
DNA: TGTGCCAGCAGCCAAGTTGCGGGGTCCGGGCAGCCCCAGCATTTT

size: .
V: TRBV7-8
J: TRBJ2-7
D: .
CDR3: CASSLAMVYEQYF
DNA: TGTGCCAGCAGCTTAGCGATGGTCTACGAGCAGTACTTC

size: .
V: TRBV5-8
J: TRBJ2-1
D: TRBD2
CDR3: CASSWGLAAYNEQFF
DNA: TGTGCCAGCAGCTGGGGACTAGCGGCCTACAATGAGCAGTTCTTC

size: .
V: TRBV7-8
J: TRBJ2-1
D: .
CDR3: CASSLVRPGTSYNEQFF
DNA: TGTGCCAGCAGCTTAGTGAGGCCAGGGACCTCCTACAATGAGCAGTTCTTC

size: .
V: TRBV24-1
J: TRBJ1-2
D: TRBD1
CDR3: CATSDPNTQTGGRGYTF
DNA: TGTGCCACCAGTGACCCAAATACACAGACAGGGGGTCGTGGCTACACCTTC

size: once
V: TRBV18
J: TRBJ2-7
D: .
CDR3: CASSGSSSYEQYF
DNA: TGTGCCAGCTCAGGCAGTAGCTCCTACGAGCAGTACTTC

size: .
V: TRBV13
J: TRBJ1-6
D: TRBD1
CDR3: CASSIRDRRSPLHF
DNA: TGTGCCAGCAGCATCCGGGACAGGCGTTCACCCCTCCACTTT

size: .
V: TRBV29-1
J: TRBJ1-1
D: .
CDR3: CSVGPSNTEAFF
DNA: TGCAGCGTGGGGCCGTCGAACACTGAAGCTTTCTTT

size: .
V: TRBV5-1
J: TRBJ2-1
D: .
CDR3: CASRGGTSYNEQFF
DNA: TGCGCCAGCAGGGGGGGAACCTCCTACAATGAGCAGTTCTTC

size: .
V: TRBV7-9
J: TRBJ1-3
D: .
CDR3: CASSFSSWGNTIYF
DNA: TGTGCCAGCAGCTTTAGTAGTTGGGGAAACACCATATATTTT

size: .
V: TRBV19
J: TRBJ2-5
D: .
CDR3: CASSAGQTQETQYF
DNA: TGTGCCAGTAGTGCGGGACAGACTCAAGAGACCCAGTACTTC

size: .
V: TRBV7-9
J: TRBJ1-1
D: .
CDR3: CASSLAIMNTEAFF
DNA: TGTGCCAGCAGCTTAGCGATAATGAACACTGAAGCTTTCTTT

size: few
V: TRBV6-5
J: TRBJ2-7
D: .
CDR3: CASRRSFYEQYF
DNA: TGTGCCAGCCGAAGGAGTTTCTACGAGCAGTACTTC

size: .
V: TRBV28
J: TRBJ2-7
D: .
CDR3: CASTPGDAVYF
DNA: TGTGCCAGCACCCCCGGGGACGCTGTGTACTTC

size: .
V: TRBV10-3
J: TRBJ2-5
D: .
CDR3: CAISEPSQETQYF
DNA: TGTGCCATCAGTGAGCCATCCCAAGAGACCCAGTACTTC

size: few
V: TRBV21-1
J: TRBJ1-5
D: .
CDR3: CASSKQIPGHQPQHF
DNA: TGTGCCAGCAGCAAACAAATACCAGGGCATCAGCCCCAGCATTTT

size: .
V: TRBV3-1/TRBV3-2
J: TRBJ2-7
D: TRBD2
CDR3: CASSRLAGAPYEQYF
DNA: TGTGCCAGCAGCCGACTAGCGGGGGCTCCCTACGAGCAGTACTTC

size: .
V: TRBV29-1
J: TRBJ1-2
D: TRBD1
CDR3: CSAGQGEGYTF
DNA: TGCAGCGCTGGACAGGGTGAAGGCTACACCTTC

size: .
V: TRBV3-1/TRBV3-2
J: TRBJ2-7
D: TRBD1
CDR3: CASSQGLPGQGFGYEQYF
DNA: TGTGCCAGCAGCCAAGGTCTGCCGGGACAGGGTTTCGGGTACGAGCAGTACTTC

size: .
V: TRBV3-1/TRBV3-2
J: TRBJ2-5
D: TRBD2
CDR3: CASSFWTSEETQYF
DNA: TGTGCCAGCAGCTTCTGGACTAGTGAGGAGACCCAGTACTTC

size: once
V: TRBV4-1
J: TRBJ2-5
D: .
CDR3: CASSQDSRETQYF
DNA: TGCGCCAGCAGCCAAGATTCCCGGGAGACCCAGTACTTC

size: .
V: TRBV5-1
J: TRBJ2-7
D: .
CDR3: CASSLIGSGLNEQYF
DNA: TGCGCCAGCAGCTTGATAGGGAGTGGCCTCAACGAGCAGTACTTC

size: once
V: TRBV28
J: TRBJ1-2
D: .
CDR3: CASSLRQGRDGYTF
DNA: TGTGCCAGCAGTTTACGGCAGGGGAGGGATGGCTACACCTTC

size: once
V: TRBV2
J: TRBJ2-5
D: TRBD2
CDR3: CASSELFLGLRGGGSETQYF
DNA: TGTGCCAGCAGTGAACTTTTTTTGGGGCTCCGGGGCGGGGGTTCGGAGACCCAGTACTTC

size: few
V: TRBV29-1
J: TRBJ2-7
D: .
CDR3: CSVGVYGYHEQYF
DNA: TGCAGCGTCGGAGTGTATGGTTACCACGAGCAGTACTTC

size: .
V: TRBV24-1
J: TRBJ2-5
D: .
CDR3: CATSETGSQETQYF
DNA: TGTGCCACCAGTGAAACAGGGTCCCAAGAGACCCAGTACTTC

size: .
V: TRBV2
J: TRBJ2-4
D: TRBD2
CDR3: CASSASGVAKNIQYF
DNA: TGTGCCAGCAGTGCCAGCGGGGTAGCCAAAAACATTCAGTACTTC

size: few
V: TRBV21-1
J: TRBJ1-6
D: .
CDR3: CASSRGVGSYNSPLHF
DNA: TGTGCCAGCAGCAGGGGAGTCGGCTCCTATAATTCACCCCTCCACTTT